This TCR beta chain was sequenced in a study of T cell repertoires in cytomegalovirus infection. Study as a whole: Public TCR beta signatures marked donors with CMV infection and the matching HLA.

V lost 2 bases and J lost 7; bases outside the gene matches: 3. CDR3 size: 15 residues. Germline V CDR1 and CDR2: MNHGY, SAAAGT. TCRdb called the reads again in MiXCR, with one record for every CDR3 protein. The sample has more than 650,000 distinct CDR3 sequences, 35% seen once. Sequencing was performed on PBMCs. The chain links TRBV6-8 to TRBJ1-4, with 11 bases matching TRBD1. This sequence originates from a human donor in good health (CMV status not recorded). Some clones in this sample may be carry-over from other donors' samples. The CDR3 protein is CASSYGDRGSEKLFF. The CDR3 DNA is TGTGCCAGCAGTTACGGGGACAGGGGGAGTGAAAAACTGTTTTTT.